This T cell receptor beta chain originates from a study of blood T cell repertoires in COVID-19. As for the study in general: The samples span acute and convalescent COVID-19 from the United States, Italy and Spain.

In the source study's methods: The assay estimated nucleated cells by amplifying reference gene primers. TCRdb's table, derived via immunoSEQ multiplex PCR, lists solely in-frame clones and lacks some. V, J and clone size are those of that table, while D and trimming were read from the DNA. Found here are roughly 250,000 clones, over 80% of them singletons; the top ten hold more than 1%. Trimming at V came to 5 bases and at J to 7 bases, leaving 9 bases not matched to a gene. CDR1 is SGHAT, CDR2 FQNNGV, per germline. The CDR3 covers 14 residues. The cohort comprised adults aged about 18 to 90 years residing in 20 to 30 US areas. Participants' reported clinical history set cohort assignment.

The clonotype originates from a human donor in a cohort exposed to, infected with or recovered from COVID-19 (not recorded which). The donor label of this sample is uncertain. The sequenced sample consisted of PBMCs or T cells enriched from blood (not recorded which). The V and J genes are TRBV11-2 and TRBJ2-7; 9 bases match TRBD1. The CDR3 protein is CASSLRDRADEQYF. In nucleotides, the CDR3 is TGTGCCAGCAGCCTCCGGGACAGGGCGGATGAGCAGTACTTC.